This T cell receptor beta chain was profiled in a study of T cell responses to AZD1222 COVID-19 vaccine. Whole-study results and caveats: Of spike-specific TCRs, nearly half reportedly target regions left unmutated in variants. Spike as a whole was targeted by vaccine-associated CD4 TCRs, dominant at 160-218 and 743-854.

Worth noting for this clone: Antigen: not known.

The V gene lost 5 bases and the J gene lost 6 bases, with 11 bases spanning the gap. The length of the CDR3 is 13 residues. Germline assignment: CDR1 SGHTA and CDR2 FQGNSA. Assay: immunoSEQ multiplex PCR; the TCRdb copy retains only in-frame clones and omits some. The sample shows about 160,000 clones, over 80% of them seen only once. This receptor was taken from an adult in good health. The specimen was peripheral blood, collected on day 0 of AZD1222 vaccination. The chain carries TRBV7-2 and TRBJ1-5; TRBD1 might be the D (6 bases). CDR3 protein: CASSLGGSQPQHF. The CDR3 DNA reads TGTGCCAGCAGCCTAGGGGGGTCTCAGCCCCAGCATTTT. Based on the CDR3 plus reference TRBV7-2 and TRBJ1-5, the full variable domain is GAGVSQSPSNKVTEKGKDVELRCDPISGHTALYWYRQSLGQGLEFLIYFQGNSAPDKSGLPSDRFSAERTGGSVSTLTIQRTQQEDSAVYLCASSLGGSQPQHFGDGTRLSIL.